This paragraph reports one T cell receptor beta chain. The antigen it binds to is not known. Per-base quality was not reported, and no clone a single base away is much larger than it. Healthy HIV-negative adults with no recently reported acute infections or vaccinations were included as donors. Every donor was a Caucasian adult residing in Nashville, Tennessee, USA. CD4+ T cells were enriched through magnetic negative selection, after which naive cells were positively selected on CD45RA and the remaining negative fraction served as the memory subset. After blood collection by leukapheresis, PBMCs were isolated using Ficoll-Histopaque density gradient centrifugation and then cryopreserved in the vapor phase of liquid nitrogen. Analytical flow cytometry was used to check the purity and quantity of every magnetically sorted T cell population. Genomic DNA was isolated from each sorted fraction and quantified by UV absorbance on a Nanodrop 2000c.

These data belong to a study of shared clonotypes between healthy human individuals (TCRdb year 2020). Context from the whole study: The cohort comprised a couple of women and a few men aged 18 to 49 years. For each donor, three plates each were used for CD4 naive and CD4 memory, two plates were used for CD8 naive, and one plate was used for CD8 memory. Blood TCR repertoires of five healthy adults were deeply sequenced to estimate repertoire size and the extent of clonotype sharing between individuals. Libraries were prepared and TCR repertoires were sequenced by different laboratories using diverse techniques, in order to increase sequencing depth and limit assay-specific biases. Between about 0.9 and 8.9 billion PBMCs per donor were obtained by leukapheresis.

Per the germline V gene, SNHLY is the CDR1 and FYNNEI is the CDR2. V ends up 4 bases short and J 5 bases short, with an unmatched junction base count of 3. The CDR3 has 14 amino acids, counting the end cysteine and phenylalanine. Just CDR3 DNA is preserved here, 42 bases in frame from base 1. Using the deep immunoSEQ assay, multiplex PCR amplified TCR CDR3 regions from genomic DNA. For each cell subset, the extracted genomic DNA was distributed evenly across all wells of several immunoSEQ 96-well plates, and each plate served as one replicate. For sorted subsets, 200 to 250 ng of genomic DNA, equivalent to some 30,000 T cell genomes, went into each replicate PCR. The purified libraries were quantified using a Qubit 3.0 fluorometer, sized with a Bioanalyzer 2100, and then quantified again using the KAPA Library Quantification kit. Each immunoSEQ 96-well plate was sequenced on its own single-read 150-cycle Illumina NextSeq 550 flow cell. The paper's processing steps were these. Because the immunoSEQ output held only junctional sequences and lacked quality scores, the filtering could not match the filtering applied to full-length reads. To assign V/J genes and CDR3, sequences were annotated using PyIR, a Python wrapper for IgBLAST v1.9, with IMGT germline references. Any read was removed if the V/J assignment was weak (E-value above 1e-6), the CDR3 was missing, or the read contained stop codons, out-of-frame junctions, or ambiguous translated residues. A V3J clonotype was defined by an identical inferred V gene, J gene, and CDR3 amino acid sequence. Percentage overlap between repertoires was computed as shared unique clonotypes divided by the size of the smaller repertoire. Three approaches were used to assess repertoire richness: RTK rarefaction, the Chao1 estimator, and Recon v2.1 estimates of unobserved clonotypes. Generation probabilities were computed with OLGA for all TCRbeta clonotypes obtained by the gDNA method from several donors. TCRdb's version of the immuneACCESS table is confined to in-frame rearrangements and falls short of the full clone set. An unresolved V gene accounts for under half of the shortfall where checked; the remainder is of unknown origin. V and J calls and clone size follow that table, whereas D and trimming were derived from the DNA. For this sample there are around 990,000 clones; approximately 80% appear just once. The ten most abundant clones make up about 0.94% of the sample.

Summary of the overall study and its limitations: When a few donors were compared, the shared fraction of clonotypes was around 4.6% for naive CD4, 3.5% to 4% for naive CD8, 2% to 2.5% for memory CD4, and roughly 0.4% for memory CD8. Clonotypes shared by all four sorted-subset donors showed higher generation probabilities than non-shared clonotypes. Naive subsets generally had larger estimated clonotype richness than memory subsets. Because the study included a small number of donors, the genetic and exposure-history diversity represented was limited. Rarefaction of sorted-subset datasets indicated incomplete sequencing despite the large sequencing depth. Only blood was sampled, and tissue TCR repertoires likely differ from those in blood. Pairwise subsampling indicated that sequencing depth was expected to affect the degree of clonotype sharing among donors.

The sample consisted of memory CD4+ T cells from PBMCs. This specimen's cell subset or site label, interpreted: CD45RA-negative fraction. This receptor was identified in a man between 18 and 35 years old in good health. Some clones in this sample may be carry-over from other donors' samples. The sequence is built from TRBV2 and TRBJ2-7, and TRBD2 matches 12 of the central bases. The encoded CDR3 is CASSALAGGNEQYF. The DNA reads TGTGCCAGCAGTGCACTAGCGGGAGGCAACGAGCAGTACTTC.